This TCR beta chain was recovered during a study of spatial heterogeneity in lung cancer. On the study more broadly: In cases with available follow-up PBMC samples, these were sequenced at a median of roughly 24 months after resection.

TCRdb itself ran the 5' RACE reads through MiXCR, one entry per CDR3 protein. The sample has about 94,000 distinct CDR3 sequences, 15% to 20% seen once; the top ten hold about a fifth. This clonotype was counted many times. Sample time point: blood at routine non-recurrence follow-up after resection. CDR3 length: 14 amino acids. The germline V and J ends were trimmed by 4 bases and 0 bases, with 8 bases remaining between them. Germline V gene lookup returns CDR1 LGHDT and CDR2 YNNKEL (reference sequence). The chain links TRBV3-1 to TRBJ2-3, with D maybe TRBD2 (5 bases). Sequenced here: PBMCs, sampled at follow-up. This sequence was found in a male donor with early-stage non-small cell lung cancer. CDR3: CASSRSGSTDTQYF. DNA for the CDR3: TGTGCCAGCAGCCGGAGCGGAAGCACAGATACGCAGTATTTT.